Listed below are T cell receptor beta chains from one sample, sequenced in a study of blood T cell repertoires in COVID-19. Sequencing used immunoSEQ multiplex PCR; TCRdb keeps in-frame clones, though not all of them. The table lists about 200,000 clones, around nine tenths of them singletons, with roughly 0.69% in the top ten. Sequences were obtained from peripheral blood. Every receptor here comes from a man aged 35-49 years with acute or convalescent COVID-19. Both conserved end residues are part of each CDR3. D genes are given only for firm matches. Where a row states a size, it is once, few, many or the class of an expanded clone; other rows omit it.

V gene	clone size	J gene	D gene	CDR3 DNA	CDR3 protein
TRBV21-1	-	TRBJ2-7	-	TGTGCCAGCAGCAAGGGCAGAGACTACGAGCAGTACTTC	CASSKGRDYEQYF
TRBV2	once	TRBJ1-1	-	TGTGCCAGCAGAAAAACCCTAATTACCACTGAAGCTTTCTTT	CASRKTLITTEAFF
TRBV27	-	TRBJ2-1	TRBD2	TGTGCCAGCAGTTCTAGCGGGAGGGCCGGTATCCTTGAGCAGTTCTTC	CASSSSGRAGILEQFF
TRBV10-3	-	TRBJ1-2	TRBD1	TGTGCCATCACTGGGACAGGGGGATCCGGCTACACCTTC	CAITGTGGSGYTF
TRBV9	-	TRBJ2-3	-	TGTGCCAGCAGCGTAGCGGTAGCGGGCACAGATACGCAGTATTTT	CASSVAVAGTDTQYF
TRBV3-1/TRBV3-2	-	TRBJ1-2	TRBD1	TGTGCCAGCAGCCAAGATGCAGCAGGGGGCAATGGCTACACCTTC	CASSQDAAGGNGYTF
TRBV3-1/TRBV3-2	once	TRBJ1-2	-	TGTGCCAGCAGCCAAGATAGTGGGGGGACCTATGGCTACACCTTC	CASSQDSGGTYGYTF
TRBV12-3/TRBV12-4	-	TRBJ2-7	TRBD2	TGTGCCAGCAGTTTGGGGCGGGAGCGGGAGCAGTACTTC	CASSLGREREQYF
TRBV3-1/TRBV3-2	-	TRBJ1-4	TRBD1	TGTGCCAGCAGCCACAGGGGGACTAATGAAAAACTGTTTTTT	CASSHRGTNEKLFF
TRBV9	once	TRBJ1-2	TRBD1	TGTGCCAGCAGCGTAGCCGGGACAGCCAACTATGGCTACACCTTC	CASSVAGTANYGYTF
TRBV7-2	-	TRBJ1-2	-	TGTGCCAGCAGCCCCCTGACAGTGAACTATGGCTACACCTTC	CASSPLTVNYGYTF
TRBV19	-	TRBJ1-1	-	TGTGCCAGCCACTCTTCCGCGCGGGGACTGAACACTGAAGCTTTCTTT	CASHSSARGLNTEAFF
TRBV11-1	-	TRBJ1-1	TRBD1	TGTGCCAGCAGCCAGGGACGGGACAGGGTTTACACTGAAGCTTTCTTT	CASSQGRDRVYTEAFF
TRBV28	once	TRBJ2-5	TRBD2	TGTGCCAGCAGTTTAGGGGCGGGGGAATTCCAAGAGACCCAGTACTTC	CASSLGAGEFQETQYF
TRBV6-5	-	TRBJ1-6	-	TGTGCCAGCAGTTACTCGGTTCTTCCGGGGGGCTCACCCCTCCACTTT	CASSYSVLPGGSPLHF
TRBV29-1	-	TRBJ2-2	-	TGCAGCGTTGGGCTTCAGGGTTACACCGGGGAGCTGTTTTTT	CSVGLQGYTGELFF
TRBV21-1	-	TRBJ1-5	-	TGTGCCAGCAGCAATTCTCCGATACCTAGTCAGCCCCAGCATTTT	CASSNSPIPSQPQHF
TRBV27	-	TRBJ1-2	TRBD1	TGTGCCAGCAGTCTGACAGGGCTCTATGGCTACACCTTC	CASSLTGLYGYTF
TRBV19	-	TRBJ1-5	-	TGTGCCAGTAGTATATTCGGAGGGGAACAGCCCCAGCATTTT	CASSIFGGEQPQHF
TRBV6-6	-	TRBJ1-3	TRBD1	TGTGCCAGCAGTCTAAATACCGGGACAGCGGGAAACACCATATATTTT	CASSLNTGTAGNTIYF
TRBV6-2/TRBV6-3	-	TRBJ1-1	-	TGTGCCAGCAGCAAGCCGGGACTTGGGGACACTGAAGCTTTCTTT	CASSKPGLGDTEAFF
TRBV5-1	-	TRBJ2-1	-	TGCGCCAGCAGCTTGCGGACAGAATCTTACTCCTACAATGAGCAGTTCTTC	CASSLRTESYSYNEQFF
TRBV24-1	-	TRBJ1-4	-	TGTGCCACCAGTGATTTAGGGAGTGAAAAACTGTTTTTT	CATSDLGSEKLFF
TRBV5-1	-	TRBJ2-7	TRBD1	TGCGCCAGCAGCTTGGGATGGGGACAGGGTGGCGAGCAGTACTTC	CASSLGWGQGGEQYF
TRBV13	-	TRBJ2-2	-	TGTGCCAGCAGCCCTAGAGGTTACAGGTCGAACACCGGGGAGCTGTTTTTT	CASSPRGYRSNTGELFF
TRBV13	-	TRBJ2-7	-	TGTGCCAGCAGCCCGGACAGTGGTTTCGAGCAGTACTTC	CASSPDSGFEQYF
TRBV10-3	-	TRBJ2-4	TRBD1	TGTGCCATCAGTGAAAGACAGGGGGCCTTAGCCAAAAACATTCAGTACTTC	CAISERQGALAKNIQYF
TRBV11-3	once	TRBJ2-1	-	TGTGCCAGCAGCTTAGATAGCAGGGGATATGAGCAGTTCTTC	CASSLDSRGYEQFF
TRBV29-1	-	TRBJ2-3	TRBD1	TGCAGCGTGGAGAGGACAGGCAACCCGCCAGATACGCAGTATTTT	CSVERTGNPPDTQYF
TRBV6-5	-	TRBJ2-1	TRBD2	TGTGCCAGAACCGGACTAGCGATGAATGAGCAGTTCTTC	CARTGLAMNEQFF
TRBV6-4	-	TRBJ2-1	TRBD2	TGTGCCAGCAGTGCCTTGCCCGGGACTAGCAGTACATATGAGCAGTTCTTC	CASSALPGTSSTYEQFF
TRBV29-1	once	TRBJ1-2	-	TGCAGCGTTAGGGCGGGTATCTATGGCTACACCTTC	CSVRAGIYGYTF
TRBV11-2	-	TRBJ1-2	TRBD1	TGTGCCAGCAGCTTAGGGGACAGGGGGCTTGGGTATGGCTACACCTTC	CASSLGDRGLGYGYTF
TRBV10-3	-	TRBJ2-5	TRBD2	TGTGCCATCAGTGATGTAGCGGGAGAAGGAGAGACCCAGTACTTC	CAISDVAGEGETQYF
TRBV5-5	-	TRBJ1-2	-	TGTGCCAGCAGCTTGAGGCAGGACTATGGCTACACCTTC	CASSLRQDYGYTF
TRBV19	few	TRBJ2-5	-	TGTGCCAGTAGTATCGGGGGAGGGGGGTTCTTGGAGACCCAGTACTTC	CASSIGGGGFLETQYF
TRBV27	-	TRBJ2-3	TRBD2	TGTGCCAGCCAGAGACTAGCGGGGGATTTCACAGATACGCAGTATTTT	CASQRLAGDFTDTQYF
TRBV6-5	-	TRBJ2-4	-	TGTGCCAGCAGTTACTCTGGCTGGGCGGGCATTCAGTACTTC	CASSYSGWAGIQYF
TRBV21-1	-	TRBJ2-7	-	TGTGCCAGCTCCGGGACAGGGGCTCGCTACGAGCAGTACTTC	CASSGTGARYEQYF
TRBV3-1/TRBV3-2	-	TRBJ1-6	-	TGTGCCAGCAGCCACGGGGTCTCGGGTTCACCCCTCCACTTT	CASSHGVSGSPLHF
TRBV5-1	-	TRBJ2-2	TRBD1	TGCGCCAGCAGCTTGTCAGGGGGGAACACCGGGGAGCTGTTTTTT	CASSLSGGNTGELFF
TRBV30	-	TRBJ1-5	-	TGTGCCTGGAATGACAGGCCCAATCAGCCCCAGCATTTT	CAWNDRPNQPQHF
TRBV19	-	TRBJ2-6	-	TGTGCCAGTAGTATACGACAGGTCAAAGTCCTGACTTTC	CASSIRQVKVLTF
TRBV29-1	-	TRBJ1-6	TRBD1	TGCAGCGCTAGGGACAGGGAGGACTCACCCCTCCACTTT	CSARDREDSPLHF
TRBV18	-	TRBJ2-5	-	TGTGCCAGCTCACCTTCTGAGGGATTCCGGGAGACCCAGTACTTC	CASSPSEGFRETQYF
TRBV19	-	TRBJ2-5	TRBD1	TGTGCCAGTAGTAGCGGGACAGGGGTTTACCAAGAGACCCAGTACTTC	CASSSGTGVYQETQYF
TRBV18	few	TRBJ2-5	-	TGTGCCAGCTCACCACCGGAGCCCGGAAAGACCCAGTACTTC	CASSPPEPGKTQYF
TRBV11-2	once	TRBJ1-6	-	TGTGCCAGCAGCTACTGGACTTCTAATTCACCCCTCCACTTT	CASSYWTSNSPLHF
TRBV7-6	-	TRBJ2-3	TRBD2	TGTGCCAGCAGCTCACTCGCGGGGGGGCCAGGAGATACGCAGTATTTT	CASSSLAGGPGDTQYF
TRBV27	-	TRBJ2-1	-	TGTGCCAGCAGTGCCCGCCCCGACAGAGCCCTCTCCTACAATGAGCAGTTCTTC	CASSARPDRALSYNEQFF
TRBV4-2	-	TRBJ2-2	TRBD2	TGTGCCAGCAGCCAAGATCGAACGACTAGCGGGGTGACCGGGGAGCTGTTTTTT	CASSQDRTTSGVTGELFF
TRBV4-1	-	TRBJ1-2	-	TGCGCCAGCAGCCAAGGCACTGACGCTAGGGTAGGGGTCGCTAACTATGGCTACACCTTC	CASSQGTDARVGVANYGYTF
TRBV5-6	-	TRBJ2-2	TRBD2	TGTGCCAGCAGCCGTAGACTAGCCTCAACCGGGGAGCTGTTTTTT	CASSRRLASTGELFF